This T cell receptor (beta chain) was recovered during a study of T cell changes during pregnancy in multiple sclerosis. Assay: immunoSEQ multiplex PCR; the TCRdb copy retains only in-frame clones and omits some. The table includes some 120,000 clones, around 95% detected once. The receptor was isolated from a female donor with multiple sclerosis, enrolled in a pregnancy study. The sequencing used peripheral blood, collected after pregnancy.

The CDR3 DNA is TGTGCCAGCTCCCGGGAGGGCCTTGGTGCCAATGAGCAGTTCTTC. Its translation is CASSREGLGANEQFF. The chain uses TRBV9 and TRBJ2-1, with 8 bases lining up with TRBD2. The V gene end was trimmed by 7 bases and the J gene end by 6 bases; junction bases not matched to a gene: 12. Germline V CDR1 and CDR2: SGDLS, YYNGEE. CDR3 length: 15 amino acids.